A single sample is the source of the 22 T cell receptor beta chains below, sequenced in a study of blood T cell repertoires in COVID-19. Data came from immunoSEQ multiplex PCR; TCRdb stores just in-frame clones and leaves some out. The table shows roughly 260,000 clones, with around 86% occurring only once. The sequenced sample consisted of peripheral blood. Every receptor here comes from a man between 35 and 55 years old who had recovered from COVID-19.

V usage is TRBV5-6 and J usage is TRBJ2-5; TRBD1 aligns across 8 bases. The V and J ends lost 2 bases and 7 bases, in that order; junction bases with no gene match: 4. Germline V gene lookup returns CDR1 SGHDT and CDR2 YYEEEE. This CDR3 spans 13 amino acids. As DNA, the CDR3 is TGTGCCAGCAGCTTACAGGGGGTGGGGACCCAGTACTTC. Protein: CASSLQGVGTQYF.

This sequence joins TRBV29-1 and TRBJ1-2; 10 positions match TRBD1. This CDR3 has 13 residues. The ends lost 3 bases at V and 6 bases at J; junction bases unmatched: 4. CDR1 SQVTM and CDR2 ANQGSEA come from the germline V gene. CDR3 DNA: TGCAGCGTTGATTCGGGACAGGGGAATGGCTACACCTTC. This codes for CSVDSGQGNGYTF.

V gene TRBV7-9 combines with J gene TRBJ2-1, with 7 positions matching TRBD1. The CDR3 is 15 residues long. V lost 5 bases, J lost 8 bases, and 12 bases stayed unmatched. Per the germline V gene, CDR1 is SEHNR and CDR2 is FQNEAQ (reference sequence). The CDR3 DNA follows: TGTGCCAGCAGCCCACGGGACAGCCAGAGGTATGAGCAGTTCTTC. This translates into CASSPRDSQRYEQFF.

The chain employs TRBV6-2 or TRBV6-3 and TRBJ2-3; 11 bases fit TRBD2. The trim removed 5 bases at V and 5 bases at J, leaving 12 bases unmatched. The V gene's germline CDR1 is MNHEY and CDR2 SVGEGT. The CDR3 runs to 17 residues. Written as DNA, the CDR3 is TGTGCCAGCAGTCCCCGCCGACTAGCGGGGTTTGGAGATACGCAGTATTTT. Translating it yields CASSPRRLAGFGDTQYF.

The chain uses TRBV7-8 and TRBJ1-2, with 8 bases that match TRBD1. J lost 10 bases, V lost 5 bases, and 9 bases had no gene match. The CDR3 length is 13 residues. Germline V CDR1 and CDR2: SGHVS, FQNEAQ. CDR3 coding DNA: TGTGCCAGCAGCGCGTCGAGACAGGGGTACTACACCTTC. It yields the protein CASSASRQGYYTF.

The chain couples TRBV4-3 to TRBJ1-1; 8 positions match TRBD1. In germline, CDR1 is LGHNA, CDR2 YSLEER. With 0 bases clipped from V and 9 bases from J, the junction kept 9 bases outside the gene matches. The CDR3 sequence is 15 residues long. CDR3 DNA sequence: TGCGCCAGCAGCCAAGAAGCGGTGCAGGGGGCGAAAGCTTTCTTT. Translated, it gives CASSQEAVQGAKAFF.

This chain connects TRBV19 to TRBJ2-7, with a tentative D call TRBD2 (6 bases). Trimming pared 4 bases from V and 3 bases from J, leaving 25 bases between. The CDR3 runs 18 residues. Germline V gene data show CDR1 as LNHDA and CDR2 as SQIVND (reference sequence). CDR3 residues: CASSKVMPTGEPGYEQYF. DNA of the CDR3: TGTGCCAGTAGTAAAGTCATGCCCACGGGGGAGCCTGGCTACGAGCAGTACTTC.

The CDR3 bases are TGTGCTAGTGGACCTCAGGGATATAGCAATCAGCCCCAGCATTTT. This encodes CASGPQGYSNQPQHF. V gene TRBV12-5 combines with J gene TRBJ1-5; D possibly corresponds to TRBD1 (5 bases). V was pared by 6 bases and J by 0 bases, with 12 bases between. Germline V gene data show CDR1 as LGHNT and CDR2 as FRNRAP. The CDR3 runs 15 residues.

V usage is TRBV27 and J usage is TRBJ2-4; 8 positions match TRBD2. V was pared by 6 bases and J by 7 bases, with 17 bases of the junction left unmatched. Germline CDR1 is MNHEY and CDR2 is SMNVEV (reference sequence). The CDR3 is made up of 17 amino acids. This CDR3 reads CASSHPPGSGSLNIQYF. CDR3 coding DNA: TGTGCCAGCAGCCACCCCCCCGGAAGCGGGAGTCTGAACATTCAGTACTTC.

The CDR3 loop is CASSLDDRGGQPQHF. The CDR3 nucleotides read TGCGCCAGCAGCTTGGATGACAGGGGCGGTCAGCCCCAGCATTTT. The V and J genes are TRBV5-1 and TRBJ1-5, with TRBD1 matching 8 bases. The germline V gene has CDR1 SGHRS and CDR2 YFSETQ. V shed 0 bases and J 6 bases; nucleotides not matched to a gene: 5. CDR3 length: 15 amino acids.

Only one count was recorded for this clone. CDR3 region: CASSFLLAGGPLGNIQYF. As DNA, the CDR3 is TGTGCCAGCAGTTTCCTCCTAGCGGGGGGGCCACTGGGAAACATTCAGTACTTC. The V call is TRBV6-2 or TRBV6-3, the J call TRBJ2-4; 12 bases line up with TRBD2. The CDR3 sequence is 18 residues long. Germline V gene sequence: CDR1 MNHEY, CDR2 SVGEGT. J was trimmed by 6 bases and V by 4 bases; bases with no gene match: 13.

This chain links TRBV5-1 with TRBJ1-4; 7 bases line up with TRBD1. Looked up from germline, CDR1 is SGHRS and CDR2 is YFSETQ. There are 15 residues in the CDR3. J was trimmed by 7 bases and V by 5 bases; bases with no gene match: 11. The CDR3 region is CASRGLGQEGEKLFF. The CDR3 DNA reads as TGCGCCAGCAGGGGACTTGGACAGGAGGGTGAAAAACTGTTTTTT. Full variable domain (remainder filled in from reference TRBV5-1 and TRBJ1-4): KAGVTQTPRYLIKTRGQQVTLSCSPISGHRSVSWYQQTPGQGLQFLFEYFSETQRNKGNFPGRFSGRQFSNSRSEMNVSTLELGDSALYLCASRGLGQEGEKLFFGSGTQLSVL.

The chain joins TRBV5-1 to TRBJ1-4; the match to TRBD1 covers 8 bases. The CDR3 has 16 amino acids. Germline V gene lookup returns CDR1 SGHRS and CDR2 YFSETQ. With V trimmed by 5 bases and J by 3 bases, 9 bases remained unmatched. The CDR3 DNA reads TGCGCCAGCAGGCTGGCGGACAGGGTGCCTAATGAAAAACTGTTTTTT. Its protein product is CASRLADRVPNEKLFF.

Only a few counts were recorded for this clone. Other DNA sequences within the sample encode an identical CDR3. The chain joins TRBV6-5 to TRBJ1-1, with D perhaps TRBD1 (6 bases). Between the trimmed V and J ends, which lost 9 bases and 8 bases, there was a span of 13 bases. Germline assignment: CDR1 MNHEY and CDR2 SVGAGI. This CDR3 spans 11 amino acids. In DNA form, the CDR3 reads TGTGCCAGTCGTCAGGGGCCAGAAGCTTTCTTT. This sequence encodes CASRQGPEAFF.

In nucleotides, the CDR3 is TGTGCCAGCAGTCCTAGGGGGCCACGCACAGATACGCAGTATTTT. Protein sequence: CASSPRGPRTDTQYF. This sequence joins TRBV27 and TRBJ2-3, with 7 bases aligning to TRBD1. This CDR3 is built from 15 residues. Germline-derived CDR1 and CDR2 are MNHEY and SMNVEV (reference sequence). V lost 5 bases and J lost 1; bases outside the gene matches: 6.

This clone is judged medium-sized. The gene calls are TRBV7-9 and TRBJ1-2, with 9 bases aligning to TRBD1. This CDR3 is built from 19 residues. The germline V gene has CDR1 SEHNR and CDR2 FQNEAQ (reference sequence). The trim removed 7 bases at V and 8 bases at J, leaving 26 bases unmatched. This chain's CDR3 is CASTPRTGVFDPLLPGYTF. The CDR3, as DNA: TGTGCCAGCACCCCCCGGACAGGGGTTTTCGACCCCCTGTTGCCCGGCTACACCTTC.

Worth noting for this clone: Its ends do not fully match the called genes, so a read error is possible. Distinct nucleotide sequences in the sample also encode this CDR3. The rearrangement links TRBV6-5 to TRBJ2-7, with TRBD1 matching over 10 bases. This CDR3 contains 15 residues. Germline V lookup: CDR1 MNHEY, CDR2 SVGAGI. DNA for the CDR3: TGTGCCAGCAGAAAATACGGACAGGGGGAAGGGGAGCAGTACTTT. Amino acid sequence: CASRKYGQGEGEQYF.

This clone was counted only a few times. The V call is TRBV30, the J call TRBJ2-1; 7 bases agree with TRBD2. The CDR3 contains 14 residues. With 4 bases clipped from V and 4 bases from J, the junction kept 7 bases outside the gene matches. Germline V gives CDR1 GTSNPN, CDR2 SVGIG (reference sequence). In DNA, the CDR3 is TGTGCCTGGAACCCGGGACTACAATACAATGAGCAGTTCTTC. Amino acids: CAWNPGLQYNEQFF.

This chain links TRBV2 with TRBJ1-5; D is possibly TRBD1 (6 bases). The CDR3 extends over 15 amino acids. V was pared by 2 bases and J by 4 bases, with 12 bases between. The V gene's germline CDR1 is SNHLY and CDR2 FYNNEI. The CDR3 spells CASSEPLQGNQPQHF. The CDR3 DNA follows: TGTGCCAGCAGTGAACCCTTACAGGGAAATCAGCCCCAGCATTTT.

Here the CDR3 DNA reads TGCGCCAGCAGATTTTTACTGGGGGCGGACTACGAGCAGTACTTC. Translated, it gives CASRFLLGADYEQYF. This chain uses TRBV10-2 with TRBJ2-7, with TRBD1 as a possible D gene (6 bases). Germline CDR1 WSHSY, CDR2 SAAADI. V shed 6 bases and J shed 3 bases, with 18 bases lying between them. The CDR3 length is 15 residues.

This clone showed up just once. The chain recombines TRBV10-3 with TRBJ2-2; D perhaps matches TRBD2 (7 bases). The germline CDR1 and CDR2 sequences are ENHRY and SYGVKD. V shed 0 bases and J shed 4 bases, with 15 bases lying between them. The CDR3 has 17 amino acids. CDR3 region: CAISESTRGAGTGELFF. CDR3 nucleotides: TGTGCCATCAGTGAGTCGACTCGGGGGGCCGGCACCGGGGAGCTGTTTTTT.

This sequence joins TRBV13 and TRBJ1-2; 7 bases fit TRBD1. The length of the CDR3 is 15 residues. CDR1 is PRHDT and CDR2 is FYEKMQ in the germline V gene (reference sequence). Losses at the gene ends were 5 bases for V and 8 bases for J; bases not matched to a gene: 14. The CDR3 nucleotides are TGTGCCAGCAGCCCCCGGGACAGCCAAGCAGGGGGCTACACCTTC. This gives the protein CASSPRDSQAGGYTF.